This TCR beta chain was identified during a study of T cell repertoires in cytomegalovirus infection. In the study overall: Carrying CMV and the relevant HLA type showed in public TCR beta signatures.

This clonotype was counted between two and nine times. The CDR3 sequence is 14 residues long. Trimming stripped 6 bases from V and 0 bases from J, with 11 bases between. Germline V gene sequence: CDR1 SGHRS, CDR2 YFSETQ. MiXCR, applied by TCRdb to the reads, yields one record per CDR3 protein. The table lists over 150,000 distinct CDR3 sequences, about 21% of them singletons. Source material: PBMCs. The sequence was collected from a human donor in good health (CMV status not recorded). Some clones in this sample may be carry-over from other donors' samples. The V and J genes are TRBV5-1 and TRBJ2-3; D is perhaps TRBD2 (5 bases). CDR3 sequence (DNA): TGCGCCAGCAAGATTACTAGTAGCACAGATACGCAGTATTTT. Translation: CASKITSSTDTQYF.